The rows below give T cell receptor beta chains drawn from one sample of a study of blood T cell repertoires in COVID-19. Clones were read by immunoSEQ multiplex PCR, and TCRdb kept only the in-frame ones, dropping some. Of 350,000 to 550,000 clones listed, around 89% are singletons. The sample was PBMCs or T cells enriched from blood (not recorded which). Receptors were obtained from a man between 25 and 39 years old who had recovered from COVID-19. Each CDR3 is given with its conserved first and last residue. The D gene is left open where the match is weak. Size tells how often a clone was seen (once, few, many) or the class of an expanded clone, and some rows leave it out.

-	TRBV4-1	-	TRBJ1-5	CASSQGNGGSQHF	TGCGCCAGCAGCCAGGGAAACGGGGGATCCCAGCATTTT
TRBD2	TRBV11-2	-	TRBJ2-1	CASSFPNRGETSGYNEQFF	TGTGCCAGCAGCTTCCCTAACAGGGGAGAGACTAGCGGCTACAATGAGCAGTTCTTC
TRBD2	TRBV7-9	-	TRBJ2-1	CASSLPSGNNEQFF	TGTGCCAGCAGCTTGCCGAGCGGGAACAATGAGCAGTTCTTC
-	TRBV21-1	-	TRBJ1-1	CASSKRDRASEAFF	TGTGCCAGCAGCAAAAGGGACAGGGCTTCTGAAGCTTTCTTT
-	TRBV5-1	-	TRBJ2-7	CASSSLRGYEQYF	TGCGCCAGCAGCTCACTCAGGGGCTACGAGCAGTACTTC
-	TRBV14	-	TRBJ1-4	CASSFRQSATNEKLFF	TGTGCCAGCAGCTTCCGACAGTCTGCAACTAATGAAAAACTGTTTTTT
TRBD1	TRBV5-5	-	TRBJ2-7	CASSYRQGVYEQYF	TGTGCCAGCAGCTACCGACAGGGGGTCTACGAGCAGTACTTC
TRBD2	TRBV7-2	-	TRBJ2-5	CASSLAVGRGQETQYF	TGTGCCAGCAGCTTAGCGGTTGGGAGGGGACAAGAGACCCAGTACTTC
-	TRBV28	-	TRBJ2-5	CASSLVRGSQETQYF	TGTGCCAGCAGTTTGGTCCGGGGGAGCCAAGAGACCCAGTACTTC
-	TRBV7-3	-	TRBJ1-1	CASSTTDNTEAFF	TGTGCCAGCAGCACAACAGACAACACTGAAGCTTTCTTT
TRBD1	TRBV25-1	-	TRBJ1-1	CASSGTGSSEAFF	TGTGCCAGCAGCGGGACAGGGTCGTCTGAAGCTTTCTTT
TRBD1	TRBV15	few	TRBJ2-5	CATQHRGARETQYF	TGTGCCACCCAACACAGGGGGGCGCGGGAGACCCAGTACTTC
TRBD1	TRBV11-2	-	TRBJ1-2	CASSPTDRGGDGYTF	TGTGCCAGCAGCCCGACGGACAGGGGAGGAGATGGCTACACCTTC
-	TRBV19	-	TRBJ2-5	CASSRQNQETQYF	TGTGCCAGTAGTAGACAGAACCAAGAGACCCAGTACTTC
TRBD2	TRBV19	-	TRBJ2-1	CASNGLAGVGGEQFF	TGTGCCAGTAACGGACTAGCGGGAGTGGGCGGTGAGCAGTTCTTC
TRBD1	TRBV19	-	TRBJ2-7	CASSIGGTGFFEQYF	TGTGCCAGTAGTATAGGCGGGACAGGCTTTTTCGAGCAGTACTTC
TRBD1	TRBV28	-	TRBJ1-4	CASSVNRGPNEKLFF	TGTGCCAGCAGTGTTAACAGGGGCCCTAATGAAAAACTGTTTTTT
TRBD2	TRBV10-3	-	TRBJ2-2	CAISASTSGVNTGELFF	TGTGCCATCAGTGCGTCAACTAGCGGAGTTAACACCGGGGAGCTGTTTTTT
-	TRBV3-1/TRBV3-2	-	TRBJ1-6	CASSPFEGTNSPLHF	TGTGCCAGCAGCCCATTTGAGGGCACCAATTCACCCCTCCACTTT
-	TRBV5-8	-	TRBJ1-5	CASSFGTGSQPQHF	TGTGCCAGCAGCTTTGGTACAGGGAGTCAGCCCCAGCATTTT
TRBD1	TRBV28	-	TRBJ1-2	CATWDSYGYTF	TGTGCCACATGGGACAGCTATGGCTACACCTTC
TRBD2	TRBV4-1	-	TRBJ2-7	CASSQNSGSAYEQYF	TGCGCCAGCAGCCAAAATAGCGGGTCGGCCTACGAGCAGTACTTC
-	TRBV28	-	TRBJ1-2	CATEAAYGYTF	TGTGCCACCGAGGCAGCCTATGGCTACACCTTC